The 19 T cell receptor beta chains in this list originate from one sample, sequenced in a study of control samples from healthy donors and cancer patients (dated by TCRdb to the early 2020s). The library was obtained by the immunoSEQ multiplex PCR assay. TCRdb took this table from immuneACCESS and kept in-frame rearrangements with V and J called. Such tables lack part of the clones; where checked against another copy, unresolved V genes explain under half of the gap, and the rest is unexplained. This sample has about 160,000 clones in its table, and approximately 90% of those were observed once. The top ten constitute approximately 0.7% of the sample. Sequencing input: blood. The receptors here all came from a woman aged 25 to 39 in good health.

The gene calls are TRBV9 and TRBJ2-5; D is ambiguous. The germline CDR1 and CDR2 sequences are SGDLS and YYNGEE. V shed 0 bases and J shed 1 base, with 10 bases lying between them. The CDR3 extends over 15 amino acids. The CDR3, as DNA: TGTGCCAGCAGCGTAGATATCGGTAGCCAAGAGACCCAGTACTTC. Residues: CASSVDIGSQETQYF.

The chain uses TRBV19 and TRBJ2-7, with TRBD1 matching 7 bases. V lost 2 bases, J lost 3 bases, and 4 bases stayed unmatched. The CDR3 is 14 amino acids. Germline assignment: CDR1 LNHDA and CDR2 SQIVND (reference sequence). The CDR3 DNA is TGTGCCAGTAGTATACGACAGGGATTCTACGAGCAGTACTTC. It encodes CASSIRQGFYEQYF.

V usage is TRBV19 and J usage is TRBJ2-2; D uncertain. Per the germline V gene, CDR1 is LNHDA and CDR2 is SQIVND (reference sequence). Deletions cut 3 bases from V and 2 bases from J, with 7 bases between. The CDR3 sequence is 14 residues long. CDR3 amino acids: CASSIPANTGELFF. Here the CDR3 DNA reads TGTGCCAGTAGTATCCCAGCAAACACCGGGGAGCTGTTTTTT. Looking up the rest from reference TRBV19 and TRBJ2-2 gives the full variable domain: DGGITQSPKYLFRKEGQNVTLSCEQNLNHDAMYWYRQDPGQGLRLIYYSQIVNDFQKGDIAEGYSVSREKKESFPLTVTSAQKNPTAFYLCASSIPANTGELFFGEGSRLTVL.

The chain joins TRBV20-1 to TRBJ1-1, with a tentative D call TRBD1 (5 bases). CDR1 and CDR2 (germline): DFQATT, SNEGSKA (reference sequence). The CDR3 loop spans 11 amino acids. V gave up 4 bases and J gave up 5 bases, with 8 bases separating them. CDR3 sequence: CSATGFTEAFF. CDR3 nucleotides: TGCAGTGCTACAGGGTTTACTGAAGCTTTCTTT.

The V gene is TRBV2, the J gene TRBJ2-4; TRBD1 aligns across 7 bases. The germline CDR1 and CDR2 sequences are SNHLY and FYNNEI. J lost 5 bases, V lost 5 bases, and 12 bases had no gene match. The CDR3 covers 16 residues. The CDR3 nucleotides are TGTGCCAGCAGTAAAACCACCGGACAGGACCAAAACATTCAGTACTTC. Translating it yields CASSKTTGQDQNIQYF.

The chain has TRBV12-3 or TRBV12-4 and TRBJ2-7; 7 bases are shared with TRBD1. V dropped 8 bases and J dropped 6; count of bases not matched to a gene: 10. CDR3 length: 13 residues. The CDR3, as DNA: TGTGCCAGCGGCCAAAGGACAGGTAGCGAGCAGTACTTC. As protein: CASGQRTGSEQYF.

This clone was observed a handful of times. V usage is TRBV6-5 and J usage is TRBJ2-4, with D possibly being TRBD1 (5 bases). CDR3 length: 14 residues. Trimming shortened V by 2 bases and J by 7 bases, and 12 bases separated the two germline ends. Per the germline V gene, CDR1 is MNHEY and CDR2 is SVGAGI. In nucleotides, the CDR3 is TGTGCCAGCAGTTACGCGGCTGCAGGGAACATTCAGTACTTC. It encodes CASSYAAAGNIQYF.

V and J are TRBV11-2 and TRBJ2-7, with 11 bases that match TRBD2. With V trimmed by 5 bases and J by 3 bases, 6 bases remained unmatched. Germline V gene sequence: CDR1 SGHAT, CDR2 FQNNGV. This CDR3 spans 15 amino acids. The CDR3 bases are TGTGCCAGCAGCAAGCGGGGGACTAGCGGCTACGAGCAGTACTTC. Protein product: CASSKRGTSGYEQYF.

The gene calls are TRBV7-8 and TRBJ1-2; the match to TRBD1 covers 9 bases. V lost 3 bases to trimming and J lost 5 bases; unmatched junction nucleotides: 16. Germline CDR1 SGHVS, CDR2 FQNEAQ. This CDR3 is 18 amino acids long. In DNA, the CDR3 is TGTGCCAGCAGCTTGAAACAGGGGGCGCTTATCGAATCTTATGGCTACACCTTC. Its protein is CASSLKQGALIESYGYTF.

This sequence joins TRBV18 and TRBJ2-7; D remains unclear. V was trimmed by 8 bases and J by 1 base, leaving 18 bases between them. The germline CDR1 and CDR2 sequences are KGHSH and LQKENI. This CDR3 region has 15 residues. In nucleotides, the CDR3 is TGTGCCAGCCAGGCTGGCCAGGACCTGTCCTACGAGCAGTACTTC. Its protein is CASQAGQDLSYEQYF.

The CDR3 here is CASSLDIGYYGYTF. CDR3 sequence (DNA): TGCGCCAGCAGCCTAGACATCGGGTACTATGGCTACACCTTC. The chain combines TRBV5-1 with TRBJ1-2; D is unresolved. Germline assignment: CDR1 SGHRS and CDR2 YFSETQ. The CDR3 length is 14 residues. V dropped 4 bases and J dropped 3 bases, with 13 bases sitting between them.

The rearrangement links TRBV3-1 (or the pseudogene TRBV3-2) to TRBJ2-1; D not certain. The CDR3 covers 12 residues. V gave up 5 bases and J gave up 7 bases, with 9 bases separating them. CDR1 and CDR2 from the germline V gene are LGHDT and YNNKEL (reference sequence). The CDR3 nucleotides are TGTGCCAGCAGCTCTACTTGGAATGAGCAGTTCTTC. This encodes CASSSTWNEQFF.

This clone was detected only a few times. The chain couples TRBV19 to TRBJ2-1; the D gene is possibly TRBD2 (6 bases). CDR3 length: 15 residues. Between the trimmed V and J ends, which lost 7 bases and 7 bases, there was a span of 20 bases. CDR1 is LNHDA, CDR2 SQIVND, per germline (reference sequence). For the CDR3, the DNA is TGTGCCAGTAAGAGACTCGGGACTGACGATAATGAGCAGTTCTTC. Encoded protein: CASKRLGTDDNEQFF.

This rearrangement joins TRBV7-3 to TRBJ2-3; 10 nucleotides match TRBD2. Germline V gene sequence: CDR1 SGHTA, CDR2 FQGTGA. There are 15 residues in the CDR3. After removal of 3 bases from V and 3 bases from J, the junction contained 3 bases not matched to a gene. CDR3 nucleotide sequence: TGTGCCAGCAGCTTCTCTAGCGGGAGAACAGATACGCAGTATTTT. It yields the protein CASSFSSGRTDTQYF.

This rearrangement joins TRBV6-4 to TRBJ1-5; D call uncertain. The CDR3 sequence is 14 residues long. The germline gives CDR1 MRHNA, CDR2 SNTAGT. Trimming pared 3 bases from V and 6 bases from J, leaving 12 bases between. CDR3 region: CASSEAGGSQPQHF. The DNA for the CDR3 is TGTGCCAGCAGTGAGGCAGGTGGTAGTCAGCCCCAGCATTTT.

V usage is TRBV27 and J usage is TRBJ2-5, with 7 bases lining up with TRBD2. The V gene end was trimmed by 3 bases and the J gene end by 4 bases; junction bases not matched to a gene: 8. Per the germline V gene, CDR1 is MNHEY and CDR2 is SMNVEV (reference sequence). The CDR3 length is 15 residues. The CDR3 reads CASSFDPGLRETQYF. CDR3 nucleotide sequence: TGTGCCAGCAGTTTCGACCCGGGACTACGAGAGACCCAGTACTTC.

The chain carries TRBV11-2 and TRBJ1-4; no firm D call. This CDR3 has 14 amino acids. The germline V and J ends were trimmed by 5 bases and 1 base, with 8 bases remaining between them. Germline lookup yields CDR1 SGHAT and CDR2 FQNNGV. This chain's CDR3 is CASSRIGTNEKLFF. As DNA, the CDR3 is TGTGCCAGCAGCCGAATCGGAACTAATGAAAAACTGTTTTTT.

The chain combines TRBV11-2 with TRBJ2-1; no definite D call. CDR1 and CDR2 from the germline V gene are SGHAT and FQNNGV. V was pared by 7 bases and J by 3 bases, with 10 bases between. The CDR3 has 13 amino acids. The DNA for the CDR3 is TGTGCCAGCACCCTCGGCCTCTACAATGAGCAGTTCTTC. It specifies CASTLGLYNEQFF.

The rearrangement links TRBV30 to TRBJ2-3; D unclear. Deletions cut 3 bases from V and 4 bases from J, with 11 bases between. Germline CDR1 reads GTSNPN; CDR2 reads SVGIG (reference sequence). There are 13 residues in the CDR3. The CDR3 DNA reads TGTGCCTGGAGCCGGTATGGTTCAGATACGCAGTATTTT. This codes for CAWSRYGSDTQYF.